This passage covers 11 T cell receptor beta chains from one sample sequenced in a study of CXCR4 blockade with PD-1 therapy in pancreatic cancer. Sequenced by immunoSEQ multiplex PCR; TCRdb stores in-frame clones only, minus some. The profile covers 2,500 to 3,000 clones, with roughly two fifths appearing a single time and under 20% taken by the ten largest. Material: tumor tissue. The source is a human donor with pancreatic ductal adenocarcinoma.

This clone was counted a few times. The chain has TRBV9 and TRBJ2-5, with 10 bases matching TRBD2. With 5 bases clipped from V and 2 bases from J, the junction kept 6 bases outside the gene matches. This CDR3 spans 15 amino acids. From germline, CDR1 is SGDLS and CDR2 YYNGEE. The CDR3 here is CASSLGLALQETQYF. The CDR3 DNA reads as TGTGCCAGCAGTCTGGGACTAGCGCTTCAAGAGACCCAGTACTTC.

CDR3 nucleotide sequence: TGTGCCAGCTCATCCGAGGGGATTGCAACTGAAGCTTTCTTT. Its protein is CASSSEGIATEAFF. The V gene is TRBV18, the J gene TRBJ1-1; TRBD1 is a possible D gene (5 bases). The CDR3 runs 14 residues. CDR1 KGHSH and CDR2 LQKENI come from the germline V gene. V was trimmed by 5 bases and J by 5 bases, leaving 15 bases between them.

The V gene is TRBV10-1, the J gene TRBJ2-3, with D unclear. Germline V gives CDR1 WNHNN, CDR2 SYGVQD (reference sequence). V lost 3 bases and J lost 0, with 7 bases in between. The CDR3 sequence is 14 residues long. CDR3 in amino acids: CASSEGWSTDTQYF. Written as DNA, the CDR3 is TGCGCCAGCAGTGAAGGATGGAGCACAGATACGCAGTATTTT.

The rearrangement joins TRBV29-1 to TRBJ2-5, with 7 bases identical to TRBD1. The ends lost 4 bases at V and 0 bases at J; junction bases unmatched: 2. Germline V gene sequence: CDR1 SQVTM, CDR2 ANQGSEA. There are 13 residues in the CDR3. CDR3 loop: CSVVDRYQETQYF. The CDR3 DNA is TGCAGCGTTGTGGACAGGTACCAAGAGACCCAGTACTTC.

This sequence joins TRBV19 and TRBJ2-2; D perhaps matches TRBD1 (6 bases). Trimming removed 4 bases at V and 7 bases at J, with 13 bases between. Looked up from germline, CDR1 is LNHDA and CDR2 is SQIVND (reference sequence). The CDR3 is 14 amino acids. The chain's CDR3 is CASSTPDRRGELFF. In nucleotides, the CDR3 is TGTGCCAGTAGTACCCCAGACAGGCGCGGGGAGCTGTTTTTT.

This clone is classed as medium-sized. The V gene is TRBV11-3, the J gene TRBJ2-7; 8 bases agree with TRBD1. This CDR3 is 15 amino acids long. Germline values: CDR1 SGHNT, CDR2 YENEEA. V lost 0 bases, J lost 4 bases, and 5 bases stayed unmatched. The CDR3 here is CASSLEAGGAYEQYF. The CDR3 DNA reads TGTGCCAGCAGCTTAGAGGCAGGGGGCGCGTACGAGCAGTACTTC.

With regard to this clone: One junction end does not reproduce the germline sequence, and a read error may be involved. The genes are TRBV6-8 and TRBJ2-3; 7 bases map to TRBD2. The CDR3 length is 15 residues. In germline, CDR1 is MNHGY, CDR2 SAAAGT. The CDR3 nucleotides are TGTGCCAGCAGCCCAAGCGGGGCGGATGGGGATATGCAGTATTTT. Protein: CASSPSGADGDMQYF.

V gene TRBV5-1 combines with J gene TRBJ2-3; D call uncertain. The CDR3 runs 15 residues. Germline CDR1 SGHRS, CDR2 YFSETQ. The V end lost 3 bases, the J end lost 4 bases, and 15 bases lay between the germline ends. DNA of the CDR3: TGCGCCAGCAGCTCCGCAATCCCAGGATCAGATACGCAGTATTTT. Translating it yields CASSSAIPGSDTQYF.

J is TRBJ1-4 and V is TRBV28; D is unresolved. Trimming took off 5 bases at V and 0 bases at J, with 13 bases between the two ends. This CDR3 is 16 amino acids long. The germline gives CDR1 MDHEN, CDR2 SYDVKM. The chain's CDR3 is CASSAPYSATNEKLFF. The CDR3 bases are TGTGCCAGCAGTGCCCCCTACAGTGCAACTAATGAAAAACTGTTTTTT.

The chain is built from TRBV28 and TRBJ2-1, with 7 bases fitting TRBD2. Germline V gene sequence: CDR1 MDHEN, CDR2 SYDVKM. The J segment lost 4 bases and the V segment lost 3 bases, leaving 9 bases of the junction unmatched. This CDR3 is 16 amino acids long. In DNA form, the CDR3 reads TGTGCCAGCAGTTTTAGTGGGAGGGCAGAGTACAATGAGCAGTTCTTC. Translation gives CASSFSGRAEYNEQFF.

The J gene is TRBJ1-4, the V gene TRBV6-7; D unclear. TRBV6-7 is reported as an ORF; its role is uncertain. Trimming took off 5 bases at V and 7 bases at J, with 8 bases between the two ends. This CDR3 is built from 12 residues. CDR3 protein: CASSEALEKLFF. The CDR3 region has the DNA TGTGCCAGCAGTGAAGCTCTTGAAAAACTGTTTTTT.